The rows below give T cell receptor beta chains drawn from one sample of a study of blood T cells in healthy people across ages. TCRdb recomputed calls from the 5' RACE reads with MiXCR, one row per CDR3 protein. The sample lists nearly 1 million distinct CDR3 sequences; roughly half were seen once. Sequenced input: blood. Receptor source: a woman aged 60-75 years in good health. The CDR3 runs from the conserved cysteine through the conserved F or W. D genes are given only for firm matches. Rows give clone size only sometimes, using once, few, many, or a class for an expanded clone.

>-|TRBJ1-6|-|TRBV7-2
CASNQYPGDSPLHF
TGTGCCAGCAACCAATACCCTGGGGACTCACCCCTCCACTTT
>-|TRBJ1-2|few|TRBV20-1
CSAMPADTNYGYTF
TGCAGTGCCATGCCGGCAGATACTAACTATGGCTACACCTTC
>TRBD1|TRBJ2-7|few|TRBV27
CASSWGTGDEQYF
TGTGCCAGCAGTTGGGGGACAGGGGACGAGCAGTACTTC
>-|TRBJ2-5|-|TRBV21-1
CARSKDLREGTRLQETQYF
TGTGCCCGCAGCAAAGATCTGCGGGAGGGAACCCGACTTCAAGAGACCCAGTACTTC
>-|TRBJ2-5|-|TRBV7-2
CASSLGQGLQTQYF
TGTGCCAGCAGCTTAGGGCAGGGATTGCAGACCCAGTACTTC
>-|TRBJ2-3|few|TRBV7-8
CASSLPLVAGRVGENTDTQYF
TGTGCCAGCAGCTTACCCCTGGTGGCGGGGAGAGTGGGAGAAAACACAGATACGCAGTATTTT
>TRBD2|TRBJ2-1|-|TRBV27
CASSPGTSGRAEQFF
TGTGCCAGCAGTCCCGGGACTAGCGGGAGGGCTGAGCAGTTCTTC
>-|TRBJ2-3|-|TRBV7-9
CASSSRDPSTDTQYF
TGTGCCAGCAGCTCCCGGGATCCTAGCACAGATACGCAGTATTTT
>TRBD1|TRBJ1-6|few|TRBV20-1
CSARKDRGRNSPLHF
TGCAGTGCTAGAAAGGACAGGGGAAGAAATTCACCCCTCCACTTT
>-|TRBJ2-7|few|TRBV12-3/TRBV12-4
CASSFQPKIYEQYF
TGTGCCAGCAGTTTTCAACCCAAGATCTACGAGCAGTACTTC
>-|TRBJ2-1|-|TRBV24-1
CATTDVEQFF
TGTGCCACCACGGATGTTGAGCAGTTCTTC
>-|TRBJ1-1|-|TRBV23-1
CASSQSRLAFF
TGCGCCAGCAGTCAATCCCGACTAGCTTTCTTT
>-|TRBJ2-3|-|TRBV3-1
CASSLVSLTDTQYF
TGTGCCAGCAGCCTTGTCAGCCTCACAGATACGCAGTATTTT
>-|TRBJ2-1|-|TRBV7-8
CASSLGSGARREQFF
TGTGCCAGCAGCTTAGGCTCAGGGGCCCGCCGTGAGCAGTTCTTC
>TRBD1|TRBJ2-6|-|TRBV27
CASSFGTGWPNPSGANVLTF
TGTGCCAGCAGTTTCGGGACAGGGTGGCCCAACCCGTCTGGGGCCAACGTCCTGACTTTC
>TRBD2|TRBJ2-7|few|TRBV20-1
CSADSGRAYVYEQYF
TGCAGTGCGGACAGCGGGAGGGCCTACGTTTACGAGCAGTACTTC
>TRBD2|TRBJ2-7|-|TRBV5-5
CASSPGTSGRFYEQYF
TGTGCCAGCAGCCCCGGGACTAGCGGGAGGTTCTACGAGCAGTACTTC
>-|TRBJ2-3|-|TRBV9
CASSVAGGSTDTQYF
TGTGCCAGCAGCGTAGCTGGGGGGAGCACAGATACGCAGTATTTT
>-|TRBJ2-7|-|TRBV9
CASSGDKGYEQYF
TGTGCCAGCAGCGGCGACAAAGGCTACGAGCAGTACTTC
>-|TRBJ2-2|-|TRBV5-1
CASSRARVDGELFF
TGCGCCAGCAGCCGAGCTAGGGTGGACGGGGAGCTGTTTTTT
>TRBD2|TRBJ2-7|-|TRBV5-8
CASSPAGTSGLYEQYF
TGTGCCAGCAGCCCAGCCGGGACTAGCGGACTCTACGAGCAGTACTTC
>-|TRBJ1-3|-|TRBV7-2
CASSWGLSSGNTIYF
TGTGCCAGCAGCTGGGGGCTGAGCTCTGGAAACACCATATATTTT
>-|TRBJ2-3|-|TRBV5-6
CASSLVGGTFTLAGADTQYF
TGTGCCAGCAGCTTGGTAGGGGGGACCTTCACCTTGGCCGGCGCAGATACGCAGTATTTT
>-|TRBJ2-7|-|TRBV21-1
CASSKTPDSYEQYF
TGTGCCAGCAGCAAAACACCCGATTCCTACGAGCAGTACTTC
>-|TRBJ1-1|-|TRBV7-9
CASRQQGAEAFF
TGTGCCAGCAGGCAGCAGGGTGCTGAAGCTTTCTTT
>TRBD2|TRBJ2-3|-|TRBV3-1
CASSQLAGNTDTQYF
TGTGCCAGCAGCCAACTAGCGGGGAACACAGATACGCAGTATTTT
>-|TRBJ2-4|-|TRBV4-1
CASSQNRDKNIQYF
TGCGCCAGCAGCCAAAACCGGGACAAAAACATTCAGTACTTC
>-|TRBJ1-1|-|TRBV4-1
CASSQGPMNTEAFF
TGCGCCAGCAGCCAAGGACCGATGAACACTGAAGCTTTCTTT
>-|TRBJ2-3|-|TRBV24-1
CASKFGDTQYF
TGTGCCTCTAAGTTTGGAGATACGCAGTATTTT
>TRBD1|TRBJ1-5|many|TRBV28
CASSLGQSNQPQHF
TGTGCCAGCAGTCTGGGACAGTCCAATCAGCCCCAGCATTTT
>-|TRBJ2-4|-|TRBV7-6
CASSSRAGLAKNIQYF
TGTGCCAGCAGCTCTCGGGCGGGCCTAGCCAAAAACATTCAGTACTTC
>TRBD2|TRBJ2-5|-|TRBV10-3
CAIGVGGRLDERYF
TGTGCCATCGGGGTCGGCGGGAGGTTGGACGAGCGGTACTTC
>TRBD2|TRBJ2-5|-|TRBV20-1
CSARAPSGSRETQYF
TGCAGTGCTAGAGCCCCTAGCGGGAGCAGAGAGACCCAGTACTTC
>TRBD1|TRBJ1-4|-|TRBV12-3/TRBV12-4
CASKGQNNEKLFF
TGTGCCAGCAAGGGACAGAATAATGAAAAACTGTTTTTT
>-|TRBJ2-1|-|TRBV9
CASSVVGDEQFF
TGTGCCAGCAGCGTAGTCGGGGATGAGCAGTTCTTC
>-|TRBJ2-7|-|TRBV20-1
CSARDNARLYEQYF
TGCAGCGCTAGAGATAACGCCAGGCTTTACGAGCAGTACTTC
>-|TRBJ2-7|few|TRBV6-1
CASRDNTGYEQYF
TGTGCCAGCAGGGATAATACCGGGTACGAGCAGTACTTC
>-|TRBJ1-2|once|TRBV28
CASSRRVTRRNYGYTF
TGTGCCAGCAGCCGCCGGGTGACAAGACGGAACTATGGCTACACCTTC
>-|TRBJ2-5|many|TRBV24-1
CATSGRKNPLEETQYF
TGTGCCACCAGTGGGAGAAAGAACCCCTTAGAGGAGACCCAGTACTTC
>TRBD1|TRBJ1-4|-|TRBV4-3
CASSQDRGPNEKLFF
TGCGCCAGCAGCCAGGACAGGGGCCCGAATGAAAAACTGTTTTTT
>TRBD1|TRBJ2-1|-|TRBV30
CAWSLGQGGYEQFF
TGTGCCTGGAGTTTGGGACAGGGTGGGTATGAGCAGTTCTTC
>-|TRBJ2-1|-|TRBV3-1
CASSPPRSGTYNEQFF
TGTGCCAGCAGCCCCCCACGATCGGGGACCTACAATGAGCAGTTCTTC
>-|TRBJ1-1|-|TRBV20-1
CRGGVGTEAFF
TGCAGGGGGGGGGTCGGCACTGAAGCTTTCTTT
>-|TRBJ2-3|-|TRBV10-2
CASSEWAFAQYF
TGCGCCAGCAGTGAGTGGGCTTTTGCGCAGTATTTT
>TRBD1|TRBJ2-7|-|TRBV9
CASSANIGTGTYEQYF
TGTGCCAGCAGCGCAAATATAGGGACAGGCACCTACGAGCAGTACTTC
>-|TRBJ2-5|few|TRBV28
CASSFSGATTLQETQYF
TGTGCCAGCAGTTTTTCTGGGGCAACGACACTTCAAGAGACCCAGTACTTC
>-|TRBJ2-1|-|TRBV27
CASSLAGSPYVEQFF
TGTGCCAGCAGTTTGGCCGGGAGCCCCTACGTTGAGCAGTTCTTC
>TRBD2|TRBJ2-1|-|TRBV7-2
CTSSLGGLAGGRNEQFF
TGTACCAGCAGCTTAGGAGGACTAGCGGGAGGGAGGAATGAGCAGTTCTTC
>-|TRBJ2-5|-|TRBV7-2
CASSPPNNRRETQYF
TGTGCCAGCAGCCCACCTAACAACCGGCGAGAGACCCAGTACTTC
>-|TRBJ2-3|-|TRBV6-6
CASSPSGASDTQYF
TGTGCCAGCAGTCCCTCGGGGGCTTCTGATACGCAGTATTTT
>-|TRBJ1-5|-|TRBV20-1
CSVTMSIPNQPQHF
TGCAGTGTAACAATGAGCATCCCAAATCAGCCCCAGCATTTT
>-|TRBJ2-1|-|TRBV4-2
CASSVTRSGHNEQFF
TGTGCCAGCAGCGTAACAAGGTCGGGTCACAATGAGCAGTTCTTC
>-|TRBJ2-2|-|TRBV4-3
CASSQGGTTGELFF
TGCGCCAGCAGCCAAGGGGGTACCACCGGGGAGCTGTTTTTT